This entry lists 10 T cell receptor beta chains sequenced from one sample in a study of post-analysis software for immune sequencing data. Study results and limitations: Elevated frequency relative to controls characterized several TRBV segments in patients, TRBV5-6, TRBV5-1 and TRBV20-1 among them.

These receptors have no identified antigens. Presence of unique molecular identifiers characterized the TCR beta cDNA libraries. One entry per CDR3 protein, called by TCRdb with MiXCR from the PCR reads. Found here are about 820,000 distinct CDR3 sequences, 53% of them singletons; the top ten hold 4% to 5.5%. Source material: blood. Source of these receptors: a girl aged 10 to 17 with multiple sclerosis.

In its sample, this clonotype was seen a few times. The chain has TRBV20-1 and TRBJ2-7, with D maybe TRBD1 (6 bases). Germline CDR1 DFQATT, CDR2 SNEGSKA (reference sequence). Trimming removed 3 bases at V and 4 bases at J, with 16 bases between. The length of the CDR3 is 14 residues. The CDR3, as DNA: TGCAGTGCTAGTGCAGGGGCCCGACCATACGAGCAGTACTTC. Translating it yields CSASAGARPYEQYF.

The J gene is TRBJ2-5, the V gene TRBV13; TRBD1 matches 7 bases. Germline CDR1 reads PRHDT; CDR2 reads FYEKMQ (reference sequence). The trim removed 3 bases at V and 2 bases at J, leaving 6 bases unmatched. The CDR3 is made up of 15 amino acids. CDR3 bases: TGTGCCAGCAGCTTCCTTAAGGACAGGCAAGAGACCCAGTACTTC. Translating it yields CASSFLKDRQETQYF.

This chain connects TRBV29-1 to TRBJ2-1, with 9 bases aligning to TRBD1. Losses at the gene ends were 4 bases for V and 6 bases for J; bases not matched to a gene: 7. This CDR3 has 14 residues. Germline V CDR1 and CDR2: SQVTM, ANQGSEA. The CDR3 protein is CSVGGGQGGNEQFF. DNA of the CDR3: TGCAGCGTTGGGGGGGGACAGGGAGGCAATGAGCAGTTCTTC.

The chain carries TRBV20-1 and TRBJ1-4, with TRBD1 as a possible D gene (6 bases). This CDR3 has 14 residues. Germline-derived CDR1 and CDR2 are DFQATT and SNEGSKA (reference sequence). The V end was cut by 0 bases, the J end by 3 bases, with 8 bases between. The CDR3 DNA is TGCAGTGCTAGAGATCCAGGGGCTAATGAAAAACTGTTTTTT. It yields the protein CSARDPGANEKLFF.

This clonotype was found a few times. The chain employs TRBV29-1 and TRBJ1-4, with D perhaps matching TRBD1 (5 bases). V gave up 7 bases and J gave up 7 bases, with 10 bases separating them. CDR3 length: 11 residues. Germline values: CDR1 SQVTM, CDR2 ANQGSEA. Written as DNA, the CDR3 is TGCAGCGCCGGACATTCTGAAAAACTGTTTTTT. Translated: CSAGHSEKLFF.

This clonotype was seen a few times. This chain connects TRBV12-3 or TRBV12-4 to TRBJ2-1, with TRBD2 matching over 8 bases. The length of the CDR3 is 14 residues. Trimming took 4 bases from V and 5 from J; bases not matched to a gene: 4. The CDR3 protein is CASSSGTRHNEQFF. As DNA, the CDR3 is TGTGCCAGCAGTTCCGGGACTAGACACAATGAGCAGTTCTTC.

The rearrangement uses TRBV10-3 and TRBJ2-3; the D is unclear. The V end was cut by 3 bases, the J end by 0 bases, with 13 bases between. The CDR3 sequence is 16 residues long. From germline, CDR1 is ENHRY and CDR2 SYGVKD. CDR3 nucleotide sequence: TGTGCCATCAGTGATTTTTTAGGCACTAGCACAGATACGCAGTATTTT. Translated: CAISDFLGTSTDTQYF.

For the CDR3, the DNA is TGCAGTGCTAGACAGAGTCAGGGGAACACCGGGGAGCTGTTTTTT. Translating gives CSARQSQGNTGELFF. The chain combines TRBV20-1 with TRBJ2-2; the D gene is possibly TRBD1 (5 bases). Deletions cut 2 bases from V and 1 base from J, with 11 bases between. The CDR3 spans 15 residues. CDR1 is DFQATT and CDR2 is SNEGSKA in the germline V gene (reference sequence).

The V and J genes are TRBV27 and TRBJ2-1, with 9 bases fitting TRBD2. CDR1 and CDR2 (germline): MNHEY, SMNVEV (reference sequence). Trimming took 2 bases from V and 9 from J; bases not matched to a gene: 5. The CDR3 is 14 residues long. The CDR3 DNA reads TGTGCCAGCAGTTTAGCCAGGACTAGCGTTGAGCAGTTCTTC. This codes for CASSLARTSVEQFF.

The chain employs TRBV20-1 and TRBJ2-1, with D perhaps matching TRBD1 (6 bases). The germline V gene has CDR1 DFQATT and CDR2 SNEGSKA (reference sequence). Trimming took off 3 bases at V and 0 bases at J, with 18 bases between the two ends. The CDR3 loop spans 17 amino acids. In nucleotides, the CDR3 is TGCAGTGCTAGCGCGCCCAGGGGCGTCCTCTCCTACAATGAGCAGTTCTTC. It is translated as CSASAPRGVLSYNEQFF.